Shown below are 22 T cell receptor beta chains from a single sample sequenced in a study of T cell responses to AZD1222 COVID-19 vaccine. Method: immunoSEQ multiplex PCR; TCRdb's copy keeps in-frame clones and lacks some. Seen here are around 140,000 clones, more than 90% observed once, and the top ten hold 1.5% to 2%. The material sequenced was peripheral blood, taken 28 days after the second AZD1222 dose. The receptors were sampled from an adult who received the AZD1222 COVID-19 vaccine.

This clone has a handful of counts. The chain is built from TRBV19 and TRBJ1-1, with D maybe TRBD1 (6 bases). V lost 5 bases to trimming and J lost 5 bases, with 15 bases between them. Germline CDR1 reads LNHDA; CDR2 reads SQIVND (reference sequence). This CDR3 spans 14 amino acids. The CDR3 loop reads CASSAQGGGTEAFF. The CDR3 DNA follows: TGTGCCAGTAGTGCCCAGGGAGGGGGGACTGAAGCTTTCTTT. Complete variable domain (other parts from reference TRBV19 and TRBJ1-1): DGGITQSPKYLFRKEGQNVTLSCEQNLNHDAMYWYRQDPGQGLRLIYYSQIVNDFQKGDIAEGYSVSREKKESFPLTVTSAQKNPTAFYLCASSAQGGGTEAFFGQGTRLTVV.

This sequence joins TRBV14 and TRBJ2-2; D is ambiguous. The germline V gene encodes CDR1 SGHDN and CDR2 FVKESK. CDR3 length: 15 amino acids. The V gene lost 1 base and the J gene lost 6 bases, with 12 bases spanning the gap. CDR3 residues: CASSQGTIFSGELFF. CDR3 DNA: TGTGCCAGCAGCCAAGGAACCATATTTTCCGGGGAGCTGTTTTTT. Supplemented by reference TRBV14 and TRBJ2-2, the full variable domain reads EAGVTQFPSHSVIEKGQTVTLRCDPISGHDNLYWYRRVMGKEIKFLLHFVKESKQDESGMPNNRFLAERTGGTYSTLKVQPAELEDSGVYFCASSQGTIFSGELFFGEGSRLTVL.

The chain couples TRBV6-5 to TRBJ1-6; no clear D gene. The V end lost 7 bases, the J end lost 0 bases, and 7 bases lay between the germline ends. From germline, CDR1 is MNHEY and CDR2 SVGAGI. The CDR3 consists of 14 residues. Written as DNA, the CDR3 is TGTGCCAGCACGGGTAGCTCCTATAATTCACCCCTCCACTTT. It codes for CASTGSSYNSPLHF.

The chain is built from TRBV9 and TRBJ2-1, with D unclear. The CDR3 runs to 13 residues. Germline CDR1 reads SGDLS; CDR2 reads YYNGEE. Trimming removed 3 bases at V and 2 bases at J, with 6 bases between. CDR3 region: CASSATPYNEQFF. The DNA of the CDR3 is TGTGCCAGCAGCGCCACTCCCTACAATGAGCAGTTCTTC.

The J gene is TRBJ2-2, the V gene TRBV6-5; D possibly uses TRBD1 or TRBD2 (5 bases each). V shed 6 bases and J shed 4 bases, with 15 bases lying between them. The CDR3 loop spans 15 amino acids. Germline V lookup: CDR1 MNHEY, CDR2 SVGAGI. In nucleotides, the CDR3 is TGTGCCAGCAGCCACGGTGGGGGTGCCACCGGGGAGCTGTTTTTT. Residues: CASSHGGGATGELFF.

V gene TRBV19 combines with J gene TRBJ1-5; possibly TRBD1 for D (6 bases). Germline V lookup: CDR1 LNHDA, CDR2 SQIVND (reference sequence). This CDR3 region has 13 residues. V was shortened by 10 bases and J by 4 bases, with 14 bases between the two germline ends. CDR3 region: CATEGHGNQPQHF. For the CDR3, the DNA is TGTGCCACAGAGGGACACGGGAATCAGCCCCAGCATTTT. Supplemented by reference TRBV19 and TRBJ1-5, the full variable domain reads DGGITQSPKYLFRKEGQNVTLSCEQNLNHDAMYWYRQDPGQGLRLIYYSQIVNDFQKGDIAEGYSVSREKKESFPLTVTSAQKNPTAFYLCATEGHGNQPQHFGDGTRLSIL.

J is TRBJ2-1 and V is TRBV12-5; 11 nucleotides match TRBD2. Unmatched junction bases numbered 5, after V lost 0 bases and J lost 4 bases. The CDR3 contains 17 residues. Per germline, CDR1 LGHNT and CDR2 FRNRAP. The CDR3 nucleotides are TGTGCTAGTGGTTTGGTGGCCCTAGCGGGAGGTTACAATGAGCAGTTCTTC. As protein: CASGLVALAGGYNEQFF.

The rearrangement joins TRBV19 to TRBJ1-5; the D is unclear. Germline loops: CDR1 LNHDA, CDR2 SQIVND (reference sequence). There are 13 residues in the CDR3. V gave up 4 bases and J gave up 5 bases, with 9 bases separating them. The CDR3 region is CASSKTTDQPQHF. In DNA form, the CDR3 reads TGTGCCAGTAGTAAAACGACGGATCAGCCCCAGCATTTT.

V is TRBV19 and J is TRBJ1-2; D unresolved. V gave up 3 bases and J gave up 8 bases, with 13 bases separating them. The CDR3 is made up of 13 amino acids. The germline CDR1 and CDR2 sequences are LNHDA and SQIVND (reference sequence). The CDR3 is CASSMYTVDGYTF. The CDR3 DNA is TGTGCCAGTAGTATGTATACGGTGGACGGCTACACCTTC.

The chain combines TRBV6-8 with TRBJ1-2; no firm D call. Trimming took 0 bases from V and 5 from J, leaving 10 bases between them. Germline CDR1 MNHGY, CDR2 SAAAGT. The CDR3 covers 14 residues. The CDR3 bases are TGTGCCAGCAGTTACTCGAGGCGAGCGTATGGCTACACCTTC. Translation: CASSYSRRAYGYTF.

The rearrangement joins TRBV6-1 to TRBJ2-1; TRBD2 matches at 7 bases. The CDR3 spans 15 residues. V lost 2 bases to trimming and J lost 7 bases; unmatched junction nucleotides: 8. Germline CDR1 reads MNHNS; CDR2 reads SASEGT. CDR3 protein: CASSEKGGRRNEQFF. The CDR3, as DNA: TGTGCCAGCAGTGAAAAGGGCGGGAGAAGAAATGAGCAGTTCTTC.

This clone was recorded a few times. The chain has TRBV6-5 and TRBJ2-1; D may correspond to TRBD1 or TRBD2 (5 bases each). Trimming stripped 0 bases from V and 3 bases from J, with 12 bases between. CDR1 is MNHEY and CDR2 is SVGAGI in the germline V gene. The CDR3 length is 16 residues. CDR3 in DNA: TGTGCCAGCAGTTACTCGACCGGGGCTGGCTACAATGAGCAGTTCTTC. The encoded protein is CASSYSTGAGYNEQFF.

CDR3 amino acids: CASSYHRTSGRDVEQYV. DNA of the CDR3: TGTGCCAGCAGTTACCACAGGACTAGCGGGAGGGATGTCGAGCAGTACGTC. The V gene is TRBV6-2 or TRBV6-3, the J gene TRBJ2-7; TRBD2 matches 15 bases. The CDR3 has 17 residues. In germline, CDR1 is MNHEY, CDR2 SVGEGT. V gave up 2 bases and J gave up 6 bases; unmatched junction bases: 8.

This clone has a single count. The chain carries TRBV9 and TRBJ2-1; 7 bases map to TRBD2. V trimming: 6 bases; J trimming: 2 bases; junction bases outside the gene matches: 2. This CDR3 contains 13 residues. Germline CDR1 reads SGDLS; CDR2 reads YYNGEE. The CDR3 nucleotides are TGTGCCAGCACTAGCGGAGCCTACAATGAGCAGTTCTTC. As protein: CASTSGAYNEQFF.

This chain joins TRBV7-2 and TRBJ2-3; no clear D. Germline V CDR1 and CDR2: SGHTA, FQGNSA. V dropped 5 bases and J dropped 1 base, with 16 bases sitting between them. The CDR3 runs 16 residues. CDR3 sequence (DNA): TGTGCCAGCAGCACACGACAACAAGGAGGCACAGATACGCAGTATTTT. Translation gives CASSTRQQGGTDTQYF.

This sequence joins TRBV19 and TRBJ1-1; D gene ambiguous. The germline V and J ends were trimmed by 2 bases and 1 base, with 8 bases remaining between them. Germline CDR1 reads LNHDA; CDR2 reads SQIVND (reference sequence). The CDR3 is made up of 14 amino acids. In DNA, the CDR3 is TGTGCCAGTAGTATAAGTTCCGCGAACACTGAAGCTTTCTTT. It is translated as CASSISSANTEAFF.

V and J are TRBV6-5 and TRBJ1-3; 10 nucleotides align to TRBD1. This CDR3 comprises 14 residues. Per the germline V gene, CDR1 is MNHEY and CDR2 is SVGAGI. J was trimmed by 4 bases and V by 6 bases; bases with no gene match: 3. The CDR3 here is CASRGTGVGNTIYF. In nucleotides, the CDR3 is TGTGCCAGCAGGGGGACAGGGGTAGGAAACACCATATATTTT.

V gene TRBV2 combines with J gene TRBJ1-3; the match to TRBD1 covers 7 bases. Germline V CDR1 and CDR2: SNHLY, FYNNEI. V shed 3 bases and J 1 base; nucleotides not matched to a gene: 3. This CDR3 comprises 15 residues. The CDR3, as DNA: TGTGCCAGCAGTGAGGGACAGAGGTCTGGAAACACCATATATTTT. It codes for CASSEGQRSGNTIYF.

CDR3 residues: CSVGPDLRELFF. CDR3 sequence (DNA): TGCAGCGTTGGACCGGACCTCAGGGAGCTGTTTTTT. This chain connects TRBV29-1 to TRBJ2-2; D gene unclear. The germline V and J ends were trimmed by 4 bases and 9 bases, with 12 bases remaining between them. The CDR3 contains 12 residues. The germline gives CDR1 SQVTM, CDR2 ANQGSEA.

V and J are TRBV5-1 and TRBJ1-1; perhaps TRBD1 as D (6 bases). Germline CDR1 is SGHRS and CDR2 is YFSETQ. The V end lost 1 base, the J end lost 2 bases, and 9 bases lay between the germline ends. The CDR3 loop spans 14 amino acids. This CDR3 reads CASSLWTVNTEAFF. CDR3 sequence (DNA): TGCGCCAGCAGCTTGTGGACAGTTAACACTGAAGCTTTCTTT.

This clone was counted a single time. This chain joins TRBV15 and TRBJ1-5, with a possible D match to TRBD1 (5 bases). This CDR3 region has 13 residues. CDR1 is LNHNV, CDR2 YYDKDF, per germline (reference sequence). The V end lost 3 bases, the J end lost 9 bases, and 12 bases lay between the germline ends. CDR3 sequence reads: CATSRGTDRPQHF. CDR3 sequence (DNA): TGTGCCACCAGCAGGGGGACCGACAGGCCCCAGCATTTT. Looking up the rest from reference TRBV15 and TRBJ1-5 gives the full variable domain: DAMVIQNPRYQVTQFGKPVTLSCSQTLNHNVMYWYQQKSSQAPKLLFHYYDKDFNNEADTPDNFQSRRPNTSFCFLDIRSPGLGDTAMYLCATSRGTDRPQHFGDGTRLSIL.

V is TRBV4-2 and J is TRBJ1-1; D gene uncertain. V lost 0 bases to trimming and J lost 0 bases, with 5 bases between them. Per germline, CDR1 LGHNA and CDR2 YNFKEQ. The CDR3 contains 14 residues. As DNA, the CDR3 is TGTGCCAGCAGCCAAGAAAGGATGAACACTGAAGCTTTCTTT. Its translation: CASSQERMNTEAFF.